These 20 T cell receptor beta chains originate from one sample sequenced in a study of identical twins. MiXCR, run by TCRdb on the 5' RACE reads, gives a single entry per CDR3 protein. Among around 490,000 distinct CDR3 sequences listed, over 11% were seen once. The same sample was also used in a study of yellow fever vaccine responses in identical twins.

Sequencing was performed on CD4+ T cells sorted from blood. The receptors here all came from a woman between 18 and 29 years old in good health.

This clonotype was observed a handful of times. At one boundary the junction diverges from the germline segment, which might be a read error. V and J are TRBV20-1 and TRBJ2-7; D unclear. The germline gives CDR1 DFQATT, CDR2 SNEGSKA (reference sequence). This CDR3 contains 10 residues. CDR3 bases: TGCAGTGCCCGTTGGACCGAGCATCACTTC. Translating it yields CSARWTEHHF.

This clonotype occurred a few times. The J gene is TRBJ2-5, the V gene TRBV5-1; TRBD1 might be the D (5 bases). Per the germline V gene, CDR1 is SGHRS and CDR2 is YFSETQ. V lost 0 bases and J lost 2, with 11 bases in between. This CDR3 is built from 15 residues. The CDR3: CASSLAGHQQETQYF. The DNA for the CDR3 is TGCGCCAGCAGCTTGGCCGGACACCAGCAAGAGACCCAGTACTTC.

The CDR3 sequence is CASSSGLALSTDTQYF. In DNA form, the CDR3 reads TGTGCCAGCAGCAGCGGACTAGCGCTTAGCACAGATACGCAGTATTTT. The chain joins TRBV7-9 to TRBJ2-3, with 9 positions matching TRBD2. Germline V CDR1 and CDR2: SEHNR, FQNEAQ (reference sequence). The CDR3 covers 16 residues. V was clipped by 5 bases and J by 0 bases; unmatched bases: 6.

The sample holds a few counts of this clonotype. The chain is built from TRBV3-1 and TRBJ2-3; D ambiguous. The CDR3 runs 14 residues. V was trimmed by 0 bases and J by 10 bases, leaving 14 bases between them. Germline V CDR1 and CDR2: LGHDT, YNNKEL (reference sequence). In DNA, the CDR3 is TGTGCCAGCAGCCAAGACGGTTTTTTCAACGCGCAGTATTTT. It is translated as CASSQDGFFNAQYF.

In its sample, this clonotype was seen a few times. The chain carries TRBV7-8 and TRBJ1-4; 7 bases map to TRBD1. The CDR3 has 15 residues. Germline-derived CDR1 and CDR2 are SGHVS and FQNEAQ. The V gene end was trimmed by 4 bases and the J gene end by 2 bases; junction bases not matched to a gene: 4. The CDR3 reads CASSSLQGTNEKLFF. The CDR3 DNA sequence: TGTGCCAGCAGCTCCCTACAGGGGACTAATGAAAAACTGTTTTTT.

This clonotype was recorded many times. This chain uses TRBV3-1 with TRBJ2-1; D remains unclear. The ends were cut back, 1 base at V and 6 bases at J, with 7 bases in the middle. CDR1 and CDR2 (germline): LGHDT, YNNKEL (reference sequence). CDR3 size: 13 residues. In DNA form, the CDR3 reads TGTGCCAGCAGCCAAGTAAGGCCCAATGAGCAGTTCTTC. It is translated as CASSQVRPNEQFF.

The CDR3 sequence is CASSDWGEQYF. The CDR3 DNA follows: TGTGCCAGCAGCGATTGGGGAGAGCAGTACTTC. J is TRBJ2-7 and V is TRBV28; D gene unclear. Germline V gene lookup returns CDR1 MDHEN and CDR2 SYDVKM. The CDR3 loop spans 11 amino acids. Trimming took off 6 bases at V and 7 bases at J, with 10 bases between the two ends.

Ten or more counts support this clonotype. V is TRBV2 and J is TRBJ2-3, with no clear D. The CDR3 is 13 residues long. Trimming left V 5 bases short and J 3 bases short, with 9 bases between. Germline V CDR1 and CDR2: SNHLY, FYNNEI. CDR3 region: CASSFGRTDTQYF. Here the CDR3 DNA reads TGTGCCAGCAGTTTCGGACGGACAGATACGCAGTATTTT.

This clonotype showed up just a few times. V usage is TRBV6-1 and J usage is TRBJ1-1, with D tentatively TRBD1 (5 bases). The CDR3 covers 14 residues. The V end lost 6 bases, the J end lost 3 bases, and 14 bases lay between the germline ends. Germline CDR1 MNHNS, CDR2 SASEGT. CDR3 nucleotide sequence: TGTGCCAGCAGGCGGGGCAGGGTTCACACTGAAGCTTTCTTT. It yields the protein CASRRGRVHTEAFF.

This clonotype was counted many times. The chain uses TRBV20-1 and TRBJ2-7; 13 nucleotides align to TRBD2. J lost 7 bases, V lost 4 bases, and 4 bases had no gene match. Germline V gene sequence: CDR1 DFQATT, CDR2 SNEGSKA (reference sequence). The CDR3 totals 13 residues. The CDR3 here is CSATLAGGREQYF. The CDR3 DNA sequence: TGCAGTGCTACACTAGCGGGAGGGAGAGAGCAGTACTTC.

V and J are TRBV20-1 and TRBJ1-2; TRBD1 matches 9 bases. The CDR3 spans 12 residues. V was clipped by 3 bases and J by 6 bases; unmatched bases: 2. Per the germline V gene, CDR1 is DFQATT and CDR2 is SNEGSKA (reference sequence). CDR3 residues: CSASRTGDGYTF. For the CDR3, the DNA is TGCAGTGCTAGTCGGACAGGGGATGGCTACACCTTC.

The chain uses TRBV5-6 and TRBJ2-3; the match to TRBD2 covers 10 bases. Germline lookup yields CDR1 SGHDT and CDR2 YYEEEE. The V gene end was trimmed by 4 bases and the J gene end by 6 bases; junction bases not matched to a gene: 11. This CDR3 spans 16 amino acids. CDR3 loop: CASSRLSGGAGDTQYF. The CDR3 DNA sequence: TGTGCCAGCAGCAGACTGAGCGGGGGGGCAGGTGATACGCAGTATTTT.

DNA of the CDR3: TGTGCCAGCAGCTTCGACTACAACAATGAGCAGTTCTTC. Translation gives CASSFDYNNEQFF. The chain links TRBV7-3 to TRBJ2-1; D is perhaps TRBD2 (5 bases). The V end lost 3 bases, the J end lost 5 bases, and 8 bases lay between the germline ends. CDR1 and CDR2 from the germline V gene are SGHTA and FQGTGA. The CDR3 length is 13 residues.

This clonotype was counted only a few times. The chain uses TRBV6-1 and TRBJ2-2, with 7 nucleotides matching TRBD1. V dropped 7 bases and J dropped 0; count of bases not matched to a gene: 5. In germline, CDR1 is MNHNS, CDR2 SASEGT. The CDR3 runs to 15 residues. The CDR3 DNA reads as TGTGCCAGCACCCGAGGGGGCGCGAACACCGGGGAGCTGTTTTTT. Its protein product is CASTRGGANTGELFF.

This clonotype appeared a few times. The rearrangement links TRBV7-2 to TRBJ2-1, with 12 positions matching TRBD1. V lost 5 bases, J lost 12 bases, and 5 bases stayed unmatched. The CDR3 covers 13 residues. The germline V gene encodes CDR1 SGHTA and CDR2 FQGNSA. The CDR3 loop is CASSVGTGGGQFF. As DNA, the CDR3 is TGTGCCAGCAGCGTCGGGACAGGGGGCGGGCAGTTCTTC.

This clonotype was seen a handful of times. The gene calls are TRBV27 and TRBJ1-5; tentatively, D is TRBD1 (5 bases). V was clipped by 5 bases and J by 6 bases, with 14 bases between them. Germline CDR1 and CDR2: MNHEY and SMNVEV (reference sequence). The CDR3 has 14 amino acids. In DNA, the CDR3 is TGTGCCAGCAGTCCCCGGCCAGGGTTTCAGCCCCAGCATTTT. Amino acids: CASSPRPGFQPQHF.

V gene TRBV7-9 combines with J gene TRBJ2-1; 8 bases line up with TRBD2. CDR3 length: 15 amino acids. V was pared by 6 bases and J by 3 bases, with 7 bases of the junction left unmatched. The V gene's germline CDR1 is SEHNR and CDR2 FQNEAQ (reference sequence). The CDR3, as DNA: TGTGCCAGCAGTCTCCGGGAGGGTGGCTACAATGAGCAGTTCTTC. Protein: CASSLREGGYNEQFF.

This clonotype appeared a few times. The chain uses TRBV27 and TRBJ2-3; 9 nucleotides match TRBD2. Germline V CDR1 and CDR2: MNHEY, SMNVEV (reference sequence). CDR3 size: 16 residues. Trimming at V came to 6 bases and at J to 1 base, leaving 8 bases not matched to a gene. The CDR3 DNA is TGTGCCAGCAGGCGGGGGACTAGCTGGGGCACAGATACGCAGTATTTT. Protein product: CASRRGTSWGTDTQYF.

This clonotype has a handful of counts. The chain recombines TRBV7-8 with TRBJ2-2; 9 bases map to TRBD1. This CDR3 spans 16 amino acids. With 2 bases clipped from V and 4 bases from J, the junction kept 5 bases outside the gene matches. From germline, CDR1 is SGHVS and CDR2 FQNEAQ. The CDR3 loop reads CASSLRDRGGTGELFF. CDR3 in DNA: TGTGCCAGCAGCTTACGCGACAGGGGGGGCACCGGGGAGCTGTTTTTT.

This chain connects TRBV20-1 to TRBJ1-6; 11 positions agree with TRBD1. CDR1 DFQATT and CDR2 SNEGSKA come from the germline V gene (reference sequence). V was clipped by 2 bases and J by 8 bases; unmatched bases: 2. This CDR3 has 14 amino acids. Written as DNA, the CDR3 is TGCAGTGCTAGACCGGGACAGGGGGATTCACCCCTCCACTTT. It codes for CSARPGQGDSPLHF.